This entry describes one T cell receptor (beta chain). Its specificity is not known. This record belongs to a study of Ad26.COV2.S vaccination and SARS-CoV-2 variants. Study-wide background: Ad26.COV2.S was injected intramuscularly once or twice, 56 days apart.

The V end was cut by 5 bases, the J end by 4 bases, with 9 bases between. CDR1 and CDR2 from the germline V gene are DFQATT and SNEGSKA (reference sequence). This CDR3 region has 11 residues. Findings and caveats of the study: Reportedly, spike-specific CD8+ and CD4+ T cell responses achieved substantial breadth once vaccination had taken place.

The sample's treatment: about 20 received Ad26.COV2.S at low or high dose, single or two shots; several received placebo; per-sample allocation not given. Collection of samples fell on day 63 after the first vaccine or placebo injection. This person who donated was an adult of 18-55 years in Boston. Assay used: immunoSEQ multiplex PCR; TCRdb lists only in-frame clones, some missing. The sample has almost 400,000 clones, over 75% seen once. This clonotype was sampled from a person between 18 and 59 years old who received the Ad26.COV2.S COVID-19 vaccine or a placebo. The material was peripheral blood, obtained in a trial of Ad26.COV2.S vaccine versus placebo. The chain recombines TRBV20-1 with TRBJ2-7; D ambiguous. CDR3 residues: CSAAQDYEQYF. The DNA of the CDR3 is TGCAGTGCTGCCCAGGATTACGAGCAGTACTTC.